The sequence of this TCR beta chain was determined in a study of blood T cell repertoires in COVID-19. Original methodology: Reference gene primer amplification gave estimated nucleated cell counts. The repertoire was sequenced with immunoSEQ multiplex PCR; TCRdb's copy has only in-frame clones and lacks some. D and trimming come from the DNA, and the V and J calls and clone size come from that table. The table shows 180,000 or so clones, with over 80% occurring only once. Germline CDR1 reads PRHDT; CDR2 reads FYEKMQ (reference sequence). The V and J ends lost 3 bases and 0 bases respectively, with 18 bases between them. The CDR3 loop spans 18 amino acids.

V is TRBV13 and J is TRBJ2-4, with D possibly being TRBD1 (6 bases). The source is a woman aged 50 to 60 who had recovered from COVID-19. Material: PBMCs or T cells enriched from blood (not recorded which). Written as DNA, the CDR3 is TGTGCCAGCAGCTTGAGACAGGATCCCGAAAGAGCCAAAAACATTCAGTACTTC. Its translation is CASSLRQDPERAKNIQYF. The entire variable domain, with the rest obtained from reference TRBV13 and TRBJ2-4, is as follows: AAGVIQSPRHLIKEKRETATLKCYPIPRHDTVYWYQQGPGQDPQFLISFYEKMQSDKGSIPDRFSAQQFSDYHSELNMSSLELGDSALYFCASSLRQDPERAKNIQYFGAGTRLSVL.